This T cell receptor beta chain was recorded in a study of technical replicates of blood from four donors (dated by TCRdb to 2017 to 2019). The CDR3 numbers 13 residues from cysteine through phenylalanine. Left in the record is the CDR3 DNA by itself, 39 bases read in frame from the first base. From the germline V gene (reference sequence), CDR1 is LNHDA and CDR2 is SQIVND. V was cut back by 7 bases and J by 6 bases, leaving a gap of 13 bases between them. Libraries were prepared through the immunoSEQ multiplex PCR assay. In its TCRdb copy, this immuneACCESS table keeps in-frame sequences only and misses some clones. Where compared with another copy, unresolved V genes explain less than half of these, and the others have no known cause. Present in this sample are some 76,000 clones, around 94% of which were seen just once. The ten largest make up around 0.37% of the sample. This clone was observed a single time. Its recognized antigen is unknown. It has no much larger one-base neighbor in the sample; base qualities were not kept.

This clonotype originated in a human donor in good health. The chain is made from TRBV19 and TRBJ1-5; TRBD1 could be the D gene, as 5 bases match. The sequencing input was T cells isolated from PBMCs. The CDR3 has the sequence CASTPTGPQPQHF. The base sequence is TGTGCCAGTACCCCAACAGGTCCTCAGCCCCAGCATTTT.